This entry is about one T cell receptor (beta chain). Its antigen is currently unknown. Sequencing was performed with immunoSEQ multiplex PCR; in TCRdb, only in-frame clones are kept and a portion is missing. The sample lists roughly 320,000 clones, around 87% occurring once. This sample is part of a study of Ad26.COV2.S vaccination and SARS-CoV-2 variants. The V gene's germline CDR1 is SGHVS and CDR2 FNYEAQ. The CDR3 length is 13 residues. Trimming stripped 1 base from V and 7 bases from J, with 10 bases between. Study-level points and caveats: Once vaccination had occurred, spike-specific CD8+ and CD4+ T cell responses reportedly showed substantial breadth.

Specified treatment: about 20 received Ad26.COV2.S at low or high dose, single or two shots; 5 received placebo; per-sample allocation not given. All samples were drawn on day 63, counting from the first vaccine or placebo injection. The chain combines TRBV7-6 with TRBJ1-1; D not certain. The TCR originated in a person between 18 and 59 years old who received the Ad26.COV2.S COVID-19 vaccine or a placebo. Source: peripheral blood, taken in a trial of Ad26.COV2.S vaccine versus placebo. This CDR3 reads CASSLESVGEAFF. In DNA form, the CDR3 reads TGTGCCAGCAGCTTAGAATCAGTGGGTGAAGCTTTCTTT.